This TCR beta chain was retrieved from a study of cytomegalovirus exposure and HLA in healthy donors. Study-wide results and caveats: Per published accounts, TCR beta sequences correctly predicted the HLA-A and HLA-B alleles of most subjects. In vitro checks showed that three CMV-associated chains really do target CMV antigens. A few V segments could not be told apart, such as TRBV6-2 and TRBV6-3, and were left out.

60 Vbeta and 13 Jbeta primers were used in PCR. Repertoires were generated with immunoSEQ multiplex PCR, while TCRdb's copy carries only in-frame clones and drops some. The profile shows 100,000 to 150,000 clones, roughly 80% of them singletons. Germline lookup yields CDR1 MNHEY and CDR2 SMNVEV (reference sequence). The junction had 4 bases not matched to a gene; V was cut back by 6 bases and J by 6 bases. The CDR3 extends over 13 amino acids. Regarding this clone: The antigen is not known.

This chain uses TRBV27 with TRBJ1-2, with 10 bases matching TRBD1. This sequence was found in a man aged 30 to 45 in good health and CMV-seropositive. The sample was PBMCs. CDR3 DNA sequence: TGTGCCAGCAGAAGGGACAGGGGCCATGGCTACACCTTC. Amino acids: CASRRDRGHGYTF.